Below, 15 T cell receptor beta chains from the same sample are listed, as sequenced in a study of regulatory T cells in long-lasting Graves disease. Time point given: newly diagnosed GD, antithyroid drugs for less than 3 months. RNA extracted from PBMCs served as the sequencing template. HTBI primers from iRepertoire and Arm-PCR of CDR3 regions yielded the TCR beta libraries. One entry per CDR3 protein, called by TCRdb with MiXCR from the multiplex PCR reads. The sample yields approximately 480,000 distinct CDR3 sequences, 15% to 20% seen once. This sample was shared with a second study, whose subject was T cells in Graves' hyperthyroidism and ophthalmopathy.

The sample here was peripheral blood mononuclear cells (PBMCs), taken at new diagnosis, from a patient treated with antithyroid drugs. The receptors shown here come from a man in his forties with Graves disease.

This clonotype showed up just a few times. The genes are TRBV7-2 and TRBJ2-1; unclear D gene. Trimming removed 6 bases at V and 6 bases at J, with 6 bases between. The CDR3 is made up of 11 amino acids. The germline V gene encodes CDR1 SGHTA and CDR2 FQGNSA. The CDR3 is CASSQINEQFF. The CDR3 DNA reads as TGTGCCAGCAGTCAAATCAATGAGCAGTTCTTC.

This clonotype was found many times. The chain employs TRBV11-2 and TRBJ2-1; TRBD2 aligns across 8 bases. V gave up 1 base and J gave up 4 bases; unmatched junction bases: 3. The CDR3 loop spans 15 amino acids. CDR1 is SGHAT and CDR2 is FQNNGV in the germline V gene. CDR3 protein: CASSLVAGLYNEQFF. CDR3 bases: TGTGCCAGCAGCTTAGTAGCGGGGCTATACAATGAGCAGTTCTTC.

This clonotype was seen ten or more times. The chain employs TRBV3-1 and TRBJ2-1, with D possibly matching TRBD2 (9 bases). The germline gives CDR1 LGHDT, CDR2 YNNKEL (reference sequence). V was trimmed by 1 base and J by 7 bases, leaving 26 bases between them. The CDR3 spans 19 residues. Here the CDR3 DNA reads TGTGCCAGCAGCCAAGCTCAGGGGGCTAGCGGGACGAGGGGGAATGAGCAGTTCTTC. Translating it yields CASSQAQGASGTRGNEQFF.

The sample holds a few counts of this clonotype. The rearrangement uses TRBV9 and TRBJ1-5, with no clear D. From germline, CDR1 is SGDLS and CDR2 YYNGEE. V lost 0 bases and J lost 3, with 4 bases in between. There are 13 residues in the CDR3. CDR3 sequence reads: CASSVAPNQPQHF. In DNA, the CDR3 is TGTGCCAGCAGCGTAGCCCCCAATCAGCCCCAGCATTTT.

As to this clonotype: This may come from a read error, since a much larger clone is one base off. This chain links TRBV2 with TRBJ2-3; 11 positions agree with TRBD2. Germline CDR1 SNHLY, CDR2 FYNNEI. The CDR3 loop spans 15 amino acids. The CDR3 DNA reads TGTGCCAGCAACAGACTAGCGGGATACACAGATACGCGGTATTTT. This sequence encodes CASNRLAGYTDTRYF.

The rearrangement links TRBV6-2 or TRBV6-3 to TRBJ2-7; D unclear. V lost 6 bases, J lost 4 bases, and 7 bases lay in between. This CDR3 has 11 amino acids. Germline V gene lookup returns CDR1 MNHEY and CDR2 SVGEGT. Here the CDR3 DNA reads TGTGCCAGCAGGAGACCGTACGAGCAGTACTTC. It translates to CASRRPYEQYF.

The gene calls are TRBV12-3 or TRBV12-4 and TRBJ1-1; tentatively, D is TRBD1 (5 bases). This CDR3 is built from 14 residues. V was pared by 3 bases and J by 5 bases, with 13 bases between. The CDR3 loop is CASSLMLGETEAFF. CDR3 sequence (DNA): TGTGCCAGCAGTTTGATGTTGGGGGAAACTGAAGCTTTCTTT.

Many counts were recorded for this clonotype. CDR3 DNA: TGTGCCAGCAGCCGGGATCTCCTAGCAGGGAACACCGGGGAGCTGTTTTTT. Amino acid sequence: CASSRDLLAGNTGELFF. The chain joins TRBV3-1 to TRBJ2-2, with D perhaps TRBD2 (5 bases). Trimming removed 4 bases at V and 1 base at J, with 16 bases between. CDR1 and CDR2 (germline): LGHDT, YNNKEL (reference sequence). This CDR3 comprises 17 residues.

This clonotype was observed a few times. A much larger clone differs by one base, so this may be a read error. The chain combines TRBV28 with TRBJ2-1, with D uncertain. This CDR3 has 15 residues. Germline values: CDR1 MDHEN, CDR2 SYDVKM. Trimming shortened V by 7 bases and J by 0 bases, and 13 bases separated the two germline ends. The CDR3, as DNA: TGTGCCAGCATTTCAACCGGTCCCTCCTACAATGAGCAGTTCTTC. This gives the protein CASISTGPSYNEQFF.

This clonotype turned up a few times. The chain recombines TRBV9 with TRBJ2-1; 9 bases are a match to TRBD2. The germline V gene encodes CDR1 SGDLS and CDR2 YYNGEE. CDR3 length equals 16 residues. With 0 bases clipped from V and 3 bases from J, the junction kept 4 bases outside the gene matches. For the CDR3, the DNA is TGTGCCAGCAGCGTAGCCGGCGGGAGGGACTACAATGAGCAGTTCTTC. Amino acid sequence: CASSVAGGRDYNEQFF.

Worth noting for this clonotype: This could be a read error, since a much larger clone is one nucleotide away. V is TRBV2 and J is TRBJ1-6, with 9 bases lining up with TRBD1. Germline assignment: CDR1 SNHLY and CDR2 FYNNEI. The CDR3 has 14 residues. The CDR3 DNA sequence: TGTGCCAGAGAGGACAGGGGCTTTAATTCACCCCCCCACTTT. Protein sequence: CAREDRGFNSPPHF. Drawing the rest from reference TRBV2 and TRBJ1-6, the complete variable domain is EPEVTQTPSHQVTQMGQEVILRCVPISNHLYFYWYRQILGQKVEFLVSFYNNEISEKSEIFDDQFSVERPDGSNFTLKIRSTKLEDSAMYFCAREDRGFNSPPHFGNGTRLTVT.

This clonotype was detected many times. The chain carries TRBV28 and TRBJ1-2; 9 bases align to TRBD1. V gave up 4 bases and J gave up 7 bases; unmatched junction bases: 4. Looked up from germline, CDR1 is MDHEN and CDR2 is SYDVKM. CDR3 length: 13 residues. The CDR3 nucleotides read TGTGCCAGCAGTTGGACAGGGGCCGGTGGCTACACCTTC. Translated, it gives CASSWTGAGGYTF.

This clonotype was counted many times. Here the CDR3 reads CASSLRVRDEQYF. DNA of the CDR3: TGTGCCAGCAGTCTCAGGGTTCGGGACGAGCAGTACTTC. J is TRBJ2-7 and V is TRBV27; D perhaps matches TRBD1 (5 bases). CDR1 is MNHEY, CDR2 SMNVEV, per germline (reference sequence). The V end lost 5 bases, the J end lost 5 bases, and 13 bases lay between the germline ends. This CDR3 comprises 13 residues.

This clonotype was picked up one time. This chain links TRBV28 with TRBJ2-5; TRBD2 aligns across 7 bases. Germline assignment: CDR1 MDHEN and CDR2 SYDVKM. This CDR3 is built from 16 residues. V lost 4 bases to trimming and J lost 1 base; unmatched junction nucleotides: 9. The CDR3 spells CASSSLAGAVQETQYF. DNA of the CDR3: TGTGCCAGCAGTTCCCTGGCGGGAGCCGTCCAAGAGACCCAGTACTTC. The variable domain in full, with the rest retrieved from reference TRBV28 and TRBJ2-5, is DVKVTQSSRYLVKRTGEKVFLECVQDMDHENMFWYRQDPGLGLRLIYFSYDVKMKEKGDIPEGYSVSREKKERFSLILESASTNQTSMYLCASSSLAGAVQETQYFGPGTRLLVL.

This clonotype was seen at least ten times. The chain employs TRBV20-1 and TRBJ2-7, with TRBD1 matching 10 bases. The V gene end was trimmed by 6 bases and the J gene end by 6 bases; junction bases not matched to a gene: 17. Germline CDR1 and CDR2: DFQATT and SNEGSKA (reference sequence). The CDR3 spans 16 residues. The CDR3 nucleotides are TGCAGTGCCCAACCCGCGGACGAGGGACAGGGGATCGAGCAGTACTTC. Protein sequence: CSAQPADEGQGIEQYF.